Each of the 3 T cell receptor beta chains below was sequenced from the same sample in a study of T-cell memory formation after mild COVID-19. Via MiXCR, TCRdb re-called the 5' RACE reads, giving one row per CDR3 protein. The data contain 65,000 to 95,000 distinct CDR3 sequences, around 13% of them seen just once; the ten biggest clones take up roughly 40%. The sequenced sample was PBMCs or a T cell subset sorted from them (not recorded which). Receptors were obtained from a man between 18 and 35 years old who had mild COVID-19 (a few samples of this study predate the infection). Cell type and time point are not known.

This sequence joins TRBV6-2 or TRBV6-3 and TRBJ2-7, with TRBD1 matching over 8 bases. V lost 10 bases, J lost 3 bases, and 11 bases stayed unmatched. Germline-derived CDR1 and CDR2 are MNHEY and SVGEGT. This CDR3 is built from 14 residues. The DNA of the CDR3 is TGTGCCACCCGACGGACAGGGAAGAACTACGAGCAGTACGTC. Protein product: CATRRTGKNYEQYV.

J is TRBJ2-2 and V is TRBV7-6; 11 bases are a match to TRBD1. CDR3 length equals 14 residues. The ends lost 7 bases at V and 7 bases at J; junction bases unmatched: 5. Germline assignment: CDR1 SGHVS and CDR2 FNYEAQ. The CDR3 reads CASTGQGAIGELFF. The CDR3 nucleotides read TGTGCCAGCACAGGACAGGGGGCGATCGGGGAGCTGTTTTTT.

DNA of the CDR3: TGTGCCAGCAGCCCCGGGACAGTTAAACAGTACGAGCAGTACGTC. This gives the protein CASSPGTVKQYEQYV. The chain joins TRBV9 to TRBJ2-7, with TRBD1 matching over 7 bases. Trimming at V came to 4 bases and at J to 4 bases, leaving 11 bases not matched to a gene. CDR3 length equals 15 residues. Germline V gene sequence: CDR1 SGDLS, CDR2 YYNGEE.